The 8 T cell receptor beta chains in this list originate from one sample, sequenced in a study of T cell responses to AZD1222 COVID-19 vaccine. Clones were read by immunoSEQ multiplex PCR, and TCRdb kept only the in-frame ones, dropping some. The sample contains fewer than 150,000 clones, approximately 92% of which appear only once. The sequenced sample was peripheral blood, obtained 28 days after the second AZD1222 dose. These TCRs come from an adult who received the AZD1222 COVID-19 vaccine.

The chain has TRBV7-8 and TRBJ2-1, with no clear D. Trimming removed 5 bases from V and 10 bases from J, with 9 bases in between. The CDR3 covers 11 residues. Germline V gene sequence: CDR1 SGHVS, CDR2 FQNEAQ. The CDR3 region has the DNA TGTGCCAGCAGCCTAACTGAGGAGCAGTTCTTC. Translating it yields CASSLTEEQFF.

This chain joins TRBV2 and TRBJ1-5; no reliable D call. This CDR3 comprises 13 residues. The germline CDR1 and CDR2 sequences are SNHLY and FYNNEI. The V end lost 8 bases, the J end lost 15 bases, and 23 bases lay between the germline ends. The CDR3 nucleotides read TGTGCCAGCTCCTTACAGAGGCTGAGCCGGGGGCATTTT. Protein: CASSLQRLSRGHF.

V usage is TRBV5-1 and J usage is TRBJ1-4; a possible D gene is TRBD1 (6 bases). Germline V lookup: CDR1 SGHRS, CDR2 YFSETQ. Between the trimmed V and J ends, which lost 4 bases and 13 bases, there was a span of 23 bases. The CDR3 has 15 residues. The CDR3 loop is CASSHFWGHGGRLFF. The DNA of the CDR3 is TGCGCCAGCAGCCATTTTTGGGGACACGGCGGGAGACTGTTTTTT.

The J gene is TRBJ1-5, the V gene TRBV6-5; D possibly corresponds to TRBD1 (5 bases). The germline V gene encodes CDR1 MNHEY and CDR2 SVGAGI. CDR3 size: 15 residues. Trimming removed 6 bases at V and 2 bases at J, with 14 bases between. The CDR3 sequence: CASRLPGGGNQPQHF. The CDR3 DNA sequence: TGTGCCAGCAGATTGCCGGGGGGAGGCAATCAGCCCCAGCATTTT.

CDR3 in amino acids: CASSFRRVNEKLFF. In nucleotides, the CDR3 is TGTGCCAGCAGTTTCCGCAGGGTTAATGAAAAACTGTTTTTT. The chain has TRBV28 and TRBJ1-4, with D possibly being TRBD1 (5 bases). The CDR3 extends over 14 amino acids. CDR1 and CDR2 from the germline V gene are MDHEN and SYDVKM. V was shortened by 3 bases and J by 4 bases, with 9 bases between the two germline ends.

The genes are TRBV3-1 (or the pseudogene TRBV3-2) and TRBJ1-1; the D gene is possibly TRBD1 (5 bases). This CDR3 region has 14 residues. CDR1 is LGHDT, CDR2 YNNKEL, per germline (reference sequence). V lost 3 bases, J lost 3 bases, and 11 bases lay in between. The CDR3 bases are TGTGCCAGCAGCCAGAGGGGTGGCGACACTGAAGCTTTCTTT. This gives the protein CASSQRGGDTEAFF.

This clone was recorded once. This rearrangement joins TRBV7-2 to TRBJ2-7, with 11 bases identical to TRBD2. The CDR3 runs 15 residues. With 3 bases clipped from V and 3 bases from J, the junction kept 4 bases outside the gene matches. Germline-derived CDR1 and CDR2 are SGHTA and FQGNSA. CDR3: CASSLGGTSGYEQYF. The DNA for the CDR3 is TGTGCCAGCAGCTTGGGGGGGACTAGCGGCTACGAGCAGTACTTC.

The chain employs TRBV7-2 and TRBJ1-5; D perhaps matches TRBD1 (6 bases). The germline V gene has CDR1 SGHTA and CDR2 FQGNSA. V gave up 4 bases and J gave up 2 bases, with 12 bases separating them. This CDR3 spans 15 amino acids. The CDR3 nucleotides are TGTGCCAGCAGCTCCAGGGGTCGGGGCAATCAGCCCCAGCATTTT. Translating it yields CASSSRGRGNQPQHF.